One and the same sample provided the 17 T cell receptor beta chains below, sequenced in a study of blood T cells in healthy people across ages. Then a second PCR, running roughly 7 to 11 cycles, was carried out with a sample-barcoded 5' primer and a J-beta primer mix. TCRdb redid the calling of the 5' RACE reads with MiXCR, one entry per CDR3 protein. The sample contains about 1.8 million distinct CDR3 sequences, about 50% of which appear only once. The sample comprised blood. These TCRs come from a woman aged 40 to 50 in good health.

In this sample, this clonotype turned up a few times. This sequence joins TRBV25-1 and TRBJ2-7, with D perhaps TRBD1 (6 bases). The V gene's germline CDR1 is MGHDK and CDR2 SYGVNS. Trimming cost V 5 bases and J 4 bases, with 15 bases left between them. This CDR3 has 14 amino acids. Here the CDR3 DNA reads TGTGCCAGCAGTCGGACAGACTATCAATACGAGCAGTACTTC. Translating it yields CASSRTDYQYEQYF.

Notes on this clonotype: A much larger clonotype is one base distant, so this may be a read error. The CDR3 region is CASSLAGDPSYEQYF. The CDR3 DNA is TGTGCCAGCAGCTTAGCGGGGGACCCCTCCTACGAGCAGTACTTC. V gene TRBV11-3 combines with J gene TRBJ2-7; possible D gene TRBD2, 6 bases. There are 15 residues in the CDR3. Trimming left V 1 base short and J 0 bases short, with 10 bases between. CDR1 and CDR2 (germline): SGHNT, YENEEA.

The V gene is TRBV5-1, the J gene TRBJ2-5; 9 bases line up with TRBD1. CDR3 length: 16 residues. The V and J ends lost 0 bases and 11 bases, in that order; junction bases with no gene match: 14. Looked up from germline, CDR1 is SGHRS and CDR2 is YFSETQ. The CDR3 spells CASSLEVTGGTYVQYF. For the CDR3, the DNA is TGCGCCAGCAGCTTGGAGGTGACAGGGGGAACCTACGTGCAGTACTTC. The whole variable domain, remainder taken from reference TRBV5-1 and TRBJ2-5, is KAGVTQTPRYLIKTRGQQVTLSCSPISGHRSVSWYQQTPGQGLQFLFEYFSETQRNKGNFPGRFSGRQFSNSRSEMNVSTLELGDSALYLCASSLEVTGGTYVQYFGPGTRLLVL.

The chain carries TRBV7-8 and TRBJ1-5; D ambiguous. The length of the CDR3 is 16 residues. Germline loops: CDR1 SGHVS, CDR2 FQNEAQ. Between the trimmed V and J ends, which lost 1 base and 0 bases, there was a span of 10 bases. CDR3 residues: CASSLEGFNSNQPQHF. In nucleotides, the CDR3 is TGTGCCAGCAGCTTAGAGGGATTTAATAGCAATCAGCCCCAGCATTTT. Full variable domain (remainder filled in from reference TRBV7-8 and TRBJ1-5): GAGVSQSPRYKVAKRGQDVALRCDPISGHVSLFWYQQALGQGPEFLTYFQNEAQLDKSGLPSDRFFAERPEGSVSTLKIQRTQQEDSAVYLCASSLEGFNSNQPQHFGDGTRLSIL.

This clonotype occurred a few times. The rearrangement links TRBV20-1 to TRBJ2-1; D not certain. The ends were cut back, 6 bases at V and 13 bases at J, with 13 bases in the middle. The germline V gene encodes CDR1 DFQATT and CDR2 SNEGSKA (reference sequence). This CDR3 region has 10 residues. The CDR3 protein is CSAHRQDQFF. The CDR3, as DNA: TGCAGTGCCCATAGGCAAGACCAGTTCTTC.

J is TRBJ2-5 and V is TRBV15; 12 bases match TRBD2. CDR1 and CDR2 (germline): LNHNV, YYDKDF (reference sequence). J gave up 1 base and V 0 bases, and 9 bases lay outside the gene matches. The CDR3 loop spans 19 amino acids. In DNA form, the CDR3 reads TGTGCCACCAGCAGAGATCAGCTAGCGGGGGGGCCGGTCCAAGAGACCCAGTACTTC. It codes for CATSRDQLAGGPVQETQYF.

The chain uses TRBV6-5 and TRBJ2-4; 7 bases map to TRBD1. Germline-derived CDR1 and CDR2 are MNHEY and SVGAGI. V lost 0 bases, J lost 1 base, and 12 bases stayed unmatched. This CDR3 has 19 residues. The CDR3 is CASSYSDRRKGLAKNIQYF. In DNA form, the CDR3 reads TGTGCCAGCAGTTACTCGGACAGGAGGAAGGGTCTGGCCAAAAACATTCAGTACTTC.

For this clonotype: The junction differs from germline at one of its ends, possibly a read error. The chain recombines TRBV28 with TRBJ2-7; D is possibly TRBD1 (6 bases). Germline-derived CDR1 and CDR2 are MDHEN and SYDVKM. CDR3 length: 11 residues. The CDR3 sequence: CATGTPYEQYF. The CDR3, as DNA: TGCGCCACAGGGACCCCGTACGAGCAGTACTTC.

The chain has TRBV28 and TRBJ2-1; 9 positions agree with TRBD2. Germline V CDR1 and CDR2: MDHEN, SYDVKM. Trimming removed 3 bases from V and 15 bases from J; junction bases left unmatched: 12. The CDR3 is made up of 14 amino acids. CDR3 sequence (DNA): TGTGCCAGCAGTTTCGGGGTAGCGGGGGCAACAGCGTTCTTC. Amino acids: CASSFGVAGATAFF.

The sample holds a few counts of this clonotype. The V call is TRBV10-3, the J call TRBJ2-5; D might be TRBD1 (5 bases). This CDR3 region has 14 residues. Per the germline V gene, CDR1 is ENHRY and CDR2 is SYGVKD. The V and J ends lost 10 bases and 4 bases respectively, with 19 bases between them. The CDR3 nucleotides are TGTGCCACCCAGGGCAAAGGAATCTCAGAGACCCAGTACTTC. Translated, it gives CATQGKGISETQYF.

V is TRBV7-6 and J is TRBJ2-1; 8 bases align to TRBD1. Germline V CDR1 and CDR2: SGHVS, FNYEAQ. V lost 5 bases to trimming and J lost 8 bases; unmatched junction nucleotides: 14. The CDR3 runs to 16 residues. The CDR3 sequence: CASSPPRQGASHEQFF. The DNA for the CDR3 is TGTGCCAGCAGCCCCCCCCGCCAGGGGGCTAGCCATGAGCAGTTCTTC.

The chain uses TRBV6-2 or TRBV6-3 and TRBJ2-1, with 8 bases lining up with TRBD1. In germline, CDR1 is MNHEY, CDR2 SVGEGT. The CDR3 is 13 residues long. V was pared by 10 bases and J by 5 bases, with 7 bases of the junction left unmatched. The CDR3 bases are TGTGCCACCTTTGACAGGGGAGACAATGAGCAGTTCTTC. Amino acid sequence: CATFDRGDNEQFF.

This clonotype was seen only a few times. The V gene is TRBV20-1, the J gene TRBJ2-7; TRBD1 might be the D (5 bases). V lost 1 base and J lost 0, with 10 bases in between. CDR1 and CDR2 from the germline V gene are DFQATT and SNEGSKA (reference sequence). This CDR3 spans 14 amino acids. In nucleotides, the CDR3 is TGCAGTGCTAGAGGGGGCTCCCTCTCCTACGAGCAGTACTTC. Translation: CSARGGSLSYEQYF.

This clonotype appeared a few times. V and J are TRBV7-2 and TRBJ2-7, with 8 bases fitting TRBD1. The germline V gene has CDR1 SGHTA and CDR2 FQGNSA. The CDR3 is 15 residues long. The trim removed 3 bases at V and 5 bases at J, leaving 9 bases unmatched. This chain's CDR3 is CASSFMVQGVHEQYF. In nucleotides, the CDR3 is TGTGCCAGCAGCTTTATGGTACAGGGGGTTCACGAGCAGTACTTC. The variable domain in full, completed from reference TRBV7-2 and TRBJ2-7, reads GAGVSQSPSNKVTEKGKDVELRCDPISGHTALYWYRQSLGQGLEFLIYFQGNSAPDKSGLPSDRFSAERTGGSVSTLTIQRTQQEDSAVYLCASSFMVQGVHEQYFGPGTRLTVT.

The chain combines TRBV15 with TRBJ1-6; 7 nucleotides line up with TRBD1. V was pared by 1 base and J by 14 bases, with 14 bases of the junction left unmatched. The CDR3 has 16 residues. In germline, CDR1 is LNHNV, CDR2 YYDKDF (reference sequence). The CDR3, as DNA: TGTGCCACCAGCAGAGTCCCCGACAGGGCGCCTCCGGCCCTCCACTTT. Its translation is CATSRVPDRAPPALHF.

This clonotype was counted only a few times. The V call is TRBV5-1, the J call TRBJ1-2, with 10 nucleotides matching TRBD1. CDR1 SGHRS and CDR2 YFSETQ come from the germline V gene. J was trimmed by 9 bases and V by 4 bases; bases with no gene match: 21. The CDR3 has 18 amino acids. CDR3 nucleotides: TGCGCCAGCAGCACCGACCCGACAGGGGGCGCCGGATTGAGGAGCTACACCTTC. This sequence encodes CASSTDPTGGAGLRSYTF.

V is TRBV29-1 and J is TRBJ2-5; 7 bases are a match to TRBD1. CDR1 and CDR2 from the germline V gene are SQVTM and ANQGSEA. V trimming: 4 bases; J trimming: 3 bases; junction bases outside the gene matches: 14. The CDR3 totals 16 residues. Written as DNA, the CDR3 is TGCAGCGTTGCTCCCTTCGTGACAGGGCCTAAAGAGACCCAGTACTTC. It specifies CSVAPFVTGPKETQYF.